A single sample is the source of the 7 T cell receptor beta chains below, sequenced in a study of T cell responses to AZD1222 COVID-19 vaccine (dated by TCRdb to about 2021). Interpreted using the paper, the time point label stands for: baseline before first vaccination. Library generation was performed with the immunoSEQ multiplex PCR assay. Sourced from immuneACCESS, this table was stored by TCRdb with only in-frame sequences that have V and J called. A share of the clones is absent; for the studies checked, an unresolved V gene accounts for under half, and the remainder has no known explanation. The sample records 100,000 to 150,000 clones, 65% to 90% of which are singletons. About 20% of the sample comes from the top ten. The source material was peripheral blood, sampled on day 0 of AZD1222 vaccination. The source is an adult in good health.

This clone was seen a single time. The chain employs TRBV10-3 and TRBJ1-2; 8 bases align to TRBD1. Germline assignment: CDR1 ENHRY and CDR2 SYGVKD. CDR3 length: 14 amino acids. Trimming removed 2 bases from V and 8 bases from J; junction bases left unmatched: 7. CDR3 DNA: TGTGCCATCAGTGAGCCGGGACAGGTTGGGGGCTACACCTTC. Its translation: CAISEPGQVGGYTF.

The chain uses TRBV5-1 and TRBJ1-3; D not resolved. Germline V gene sequence: CDR1 SGHRS, CDR2 YFSETQ. The V end lost 2 bases, the J end lost 2 bases, and 8 bases lay between the germline ends. This CDR3 has 14 amino acids. Here the CDR3 reads CASSFATTGNTIYF. The CDR3 nucleotides are TGCGCCAGCAGCTTTGCTACCACTGGAAACACCATATATTTT.

The chain couples TRBV7-3 to TRBJ2-1; D may be TRBD2 (6 bases). The CDR3 has 15 amino acids. In germline, CDR1 is SGHTA, CDR2 FQGTGA. Trimming left V 4 bases short and J 4 bases short, with 14 bases between. The CDR3 DNA reads TGTGCCAGCAGCTCCACCCCCGGGAGTTACAATGAGCAGTTCTTC. Protein sequence: CASSSTPGSYNEQFF.

This clone appeared a few times. The sample holds other DNA sequences that translate to the same CDR3. The J gene is TRBJ1-4, the V gene TRBV7-2; TRBD1 is a possible D gene (6 bases). Germline CDR1 SGHTA, CDR2 FQGNSA. V lost 5 bases and J lost 8, with 9 bases in between. This CDR3 contains 12 residues. The CDR3 protein is CASSPQGEKLFF. CDR3 nucleotides: TGTGCCAGCAGCCCCCAGGGGGAAAAACTGTTTTTT.

V is TRBV2 and J is TRBJ2-6, with a weak D call TRBD1 (6 bases). CDR3 length: 15 amino acids. CDR1 is SNHLY, CDR2 FYNNEI, per germline. Trimming stripped 6 bases from V and 1 base from J, with 10 bases between. The CDR3 bases are TGTGCCAGCAGGGGGGACATTTCTGGGGCCAACGTCCTGACTTTC. It yields the protein CASRGDISGANVLTF.

DNA for the CDR3: TGTGCCAGCAGACCATACCAGGGCAGCTCGTCCGAAGCTTTCTTT. This translates into CASRPYQGSSSEAFF. The V gene is TRBV3-1 (or the pseudogene TRBV3-2), the J gene TRBJ1-1; maybe TRBD1 (5 bases). With 6 bases removed from V and 8 bases from J, the gap between germline ends came to 22 bases. CDR3 size: 15 residues. Looked up from germline, CDR1 is LGHDT and CDR2 is YNNKEL (reference sequence).

This chain joins TRBV30 and TRBJ1-2; weak D call: TRBD1 (5 bases). The CDR3 sequence is 13 residues long. CDR1 GTSNPN and CDR2 SVGIG come from the germline V gene (reference sequence). Here the CDR3 DNA reads TGTGCTCACATAGGCGCAGGGATCGATGGCTACACCTTC. This translates into CAHIGAGIDGYTF.